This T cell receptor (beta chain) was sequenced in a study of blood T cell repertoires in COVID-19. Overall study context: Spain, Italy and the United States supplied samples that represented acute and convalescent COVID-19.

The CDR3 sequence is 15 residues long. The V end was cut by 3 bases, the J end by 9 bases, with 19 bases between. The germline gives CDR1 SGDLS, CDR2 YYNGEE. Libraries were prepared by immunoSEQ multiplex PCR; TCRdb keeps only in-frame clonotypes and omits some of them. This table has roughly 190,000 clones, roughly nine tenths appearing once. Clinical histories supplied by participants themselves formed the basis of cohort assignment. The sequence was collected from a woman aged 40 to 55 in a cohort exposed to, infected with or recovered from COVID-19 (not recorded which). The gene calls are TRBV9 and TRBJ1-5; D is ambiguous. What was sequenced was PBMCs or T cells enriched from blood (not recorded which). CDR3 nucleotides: TGTGCCAGCAGCGGAGAGGAGGGCGCGGGGTCGCCCCAGCATTTT. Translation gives CASSGEEGAGSPQHF.